This TCR beta chain was sequenced in a study of control samples from healthy donors and cancer patients. V was shortened by 5 bases and J by 6 bases, with 10 bases between the two germline ends. The germline V gene encodes CDR1 SGHNT and CDR2 YENEEA. The CDR3 has 12 amino acids. The assay was immunoSEQ multiplex PCR, and TCRdb's table has in-frame clones only and misses some. This table holds nearly 200,000 clones, 91% found once. The V call is TRBV11-3, the J call TRBJ1-1; possible D gene TRBD1, 5 bases. Sample: blood. This sequence originates from a man aged 25-45 years in good health. The CDR3, as DNA: TGTGCCAGCAGCCCTGGGGGGGCTGAAGCTTTCTTT. It specifies CASSPGGAEAFF.